These T cell receptor beta chains were read from a single sample in a study of blood T cells in healthy people across ages. TCRdb re-analysed the 5' RACE reads in MiXCR, keeping a single row per CDR3 protein. The repertoire has nearly 800,000 distinct CDR3 sequences, approximately 60% of them found once; the top ten carry around 24%. Sequencing was done on a sample of blood. The origin of the receptors is a man aged 35-49 years in good health. The CDR3 runs from the conserved cysteine through the conserved F or W. The D gene is left open where the match is weak. Not every row has a clone size; where given, it reads once, few, many or a size class.

CDR3aa: CSVGGGGRLDSGANVLTF
CDR3nt: TGCAGCGTGGGGGGTGGCGGCAGGCTGGACTCTGGGGCCAACGTCCTGACTTTC
d_gene: NA
j_gene: TRBJ2-6
abundance: NA
v_gene: TRBV29-1

CDR3aa: CASSGDSYGYTF
CDR3nt: TGTGCCAGCTCCGGGGACTCCTATGGCTACACCTTC
d_gene: NA
j_gene: TRBJ1-2
abundance: NA
v_gene: TRBV7-2

CDR3aa: CSALSRDIEQYF
CDR3nt: TGCAGTGCTCTAAGCCGGGACATCGAGCAGTACTTC
d_gene: NA
j_gene: TRBJ2-7
abundance: NA
v_gene: TRBV20-1

CDR3aa: CASSQDVISYEQYF
CDR3nt: TGTGCCAGCTCACAGGACGTTATCTCCTACGAGCAGTACTTC
d_gene: NA
j_gene: TRBJ2-7
abundance: few
v_gene: TRBV18

CDR3aa: CASSGYRGSQETQYF
CDR3nt: TGTGCCAGCTCGGGATACAGGGGGAGTCAAGAGACCCAGTACTTC
d_gene: TRBD1
j_gene: TRBJ2-5
abundance: NA
v_gene: TRBV9

CDR3aa: CASSPMDEQYF
CDR3nt: TGCGCCAGCAGTCCTATGGACGAGCAGTACTTC
d_gene: NA
j_gene: TRBJ2-7
abundance: few
v_gene: TRBV10-2

CDR3aa: CASSLEDGTFRLSGPLHF
CDR3nt: TGTGCCAGCAGCCTGGAAGACGGAACTTTTAGATTATCGGGACCCCTCCACTTT
d_gene: NA
j_gene: TRBJ1-6
abundance: NA
v_gene: TRBV12-3/TRBV12-4

CDR3aa: CASSVGPTGTQYF
CDR3nt: TGTGCCAGCAGCGTGGGGCCGACAGGTACGCAGTATTTT
d_gene: NA
j_gene: TRBJ2-3
abundance: NA
v_gene: TRBV9

CDR3aa: CASSHDGTEQETQYF
CDR3nt: TGTGCCAGCAGCCACGACGGGACGGAACAAGAGACCCAGTACTTC
d_gene: NA
j_gene: TRBJ2-5
abundance: few
v_gene: TRBV4-2

CDR3aa: CASSDRQMTGAGAKNIQYF
CDR3nt: TGTGCCAGCAGTGACCGACAAATGACAGGGGCCGGAGCCAAAAACATTCAGTACTTC
d_gene: TRBD1
j_gene: TRBJ2-4
abundance: NA
v_gene: TRBV6-1

CDR3aa: CASSYAGTGDTGELFF
CDR3nt: TGTGCCAGCAGTTATGCCGGGACAGGGGACACCGGGGAGCTGTTTTTT
d_gene: TRBD1
j_gene: TRBJ2-2
abundance: NA
v_gene: TRBV6-5

CDR3aa: CASSLGTRQGTYGYTF
CDR3nt: TGCGCCAGCAGCTTGGGGACGCGACAGGGGACCTATGGCTACACCTTC
d_gene: TRBD1
j_gene: TRBJ1-2
abundance: NA
v_gene: TRBV5-1

CDR3aa: CASSLAGGQGGNEQFF
CDR3nt: TGTGCCAGCAGCTTGGCGGGAGGACAGGGGGGAAATGAGCAGTTCTTC
d_gene: TRBD1
j_gene: TRBJ2-1
abundance: few
v_gene: TRBV5-4

CDR3aa: CNARDPRGRREQYF
CDR3nt: TGCAATGCTAGAGATCCCCGGGGCCGCCGCGAGCAGTACTTC
d_gene: NA
j_gene: TRBJ2-7
abundance: NA
v_gene: TRBV20-1

CDR3aa: CASSLNAQSSYNEQFF
CDR3nt: TGTGCCAGCAGCTTAAACGCCCAGAGCTCCTACAATGAGCAGTTCTTC
d_gene: NA
j_gene: TRBJ2-1
abundance: NA
v_gene: TRBV7-2

CDR3aa: CSATRIPGPGNEQFF
CDR3nt: TGCAGTGCTACCAGAATTCCGGGCCCTGGGAATGAGCAGTTCTTC
d_gene: NA
j_gene: TRBJ2-1
abundance: NA
v_gene: TRBV20-1

CDR3aa: CASSVGVRTSGTYEQYF
CDR3nt: TGTGCCAGCAGCGTAGGAGTCCGGACTAGCGGGACCTACGAGCAGTACTTC
d_gene: TRBD2
j_gene: TRBJ2-7
abundance: NA
v_gene: TRBV9

CDR3aa: CASSLSDRGYYGYTF
CDR3nt: TGTGCCAGCAGCCTGTCAGACAGGGGGTACTATGGCTACACCTTC
d_gene: TRBD1
j_gene: TRBJ1-2
abundance: NA
v_gene: TRBV3-1

CDR3aa: CASSGGGVGTDTQYF
CDR3nt: TGTGCCAGCAGTGGGGGTGGGGTTGGCACAGATACGCAGTATTTT
d_gene: NA
j_gene: TRBJ2-3
abundance: NA
v_gene: TRBV27

CDR3aa: CAISGLEGGEPYNEQFF
CDR3nt: TGTGCCATCAGTGGACTTGAAGGGGGGGAGCCATACAATGAGCAGTTCTTC
d_gene: NA
j_gene: TRBJ2-1
abundance: NA
v_gene: TRBV10-3

CDR3aa: CASPGTPVRDTQYF
CDR3nt: TGTGCCAGCCCCGGGACGCCAGTACGAGATACGCAGTATTTT
d_gene: NA
j_gene: TRBJ2-3
abundance: few
v_gene: TRBV2

CDR3aa: CASGTTQGGTDTQYF
CDR3nt: TGTGCCAGCGGGACAACACAGGGAGGCACAGATACGCAGTATTTT
d_gene: NA
j_gene: TRBJ2-3
abundance: NA
v_gene: TRBV7-9

CDR3aa: CASSQERLEYNEQFF
CDR3nt: TGTGCCAGCAGCCAAGAGCGACTAGAGTACAATGAGCAGTTCTTC
d_gene: NA
j_gene: TRBJ2-1
abundance: NA
v_gene: TRBV4-2

CDR3aa: CASSPRLAVSYEQYF
CDR3nt: TGTGCCAGCAGCCCTAGACTAGCGGTCTCCTACGAGCAGTACTTC
d_gene: TRBD2
j_gene: TRBJ2-7
abundance: NA
v_gene: TRBV7-6

CDR3aa: CASTFRAKTDTQYF
CDR3nt: TGCGCCAGCACGTTCAGGGCGAAGACAGATACGCAGTATTTT
d_gene: NA
j_gene: TRBJ2-3
abundance: few
v_gene: TRBV5-1

CDR3aa: CSAQQPGLVTGEQFF
CDR3nt: TGCAGTGCCCAGCAACCGGGACTAGTAACGGGTGAGCAGTTCTTC
d_gene: TRBD2
j_gene: TRBJ2-1
abundance: NA
v_gene: TRBV20-1

CDR3aa: CSARGGAGFFYEQYF
CDR3nt: TGCAGTGCTAGAGGGGGTGCAGGGTTTTTCTACGAGCAGTACTTC
d_gene: NA
j_gene: TRBJ2-7
abundance: NA
v_gene: TRBV20-1

CDR3aa: CASRSAPGLAPGQFF
CDR3nt: TGTGCCAGCAGATCCGCTCCGGGACTAGCGCCAGGGCAGTTCTTC
d_gene: TRBD2
j_gene: TRBJ2-1
abundance: few
v_gene: TRBV12-3/TRBV12-4

CDR3aa: CSVRRGGQSYEQYF
CDR3nt: TGCAGCGTAAGAAGGGGGGGACAGTCCTACGAGCAGTACTTC
d_gene: NA
j_gene: TRBJ2-7
abundance: NA
v_gene: TRBV29-1

CDR3aa: CASEPLAEYNEQFF
CDR3nt: TGTGCCAGCGAGCCCCTAGCGGAGTACAATGAGCAGTTCTTC
d_gene: TRBD2
j_gene: TRBJ2-1
abundance: NA
v_gene: TRBV6-1

CDR3aa: CASSFHRPHTDTQYF
CDR3nt: TGCGCCAGCAGCTTCCACAGGCCTCACACAGATACGCAGTATTTT
d_gene: NA
j_gene: TRBJ2-3
abundance: NA
v_gene: TRBV5-1

CDR3aa: CASSRLAGVQNEQFF
CDR3nt: TGTGCCAGCAGCCGACTAGCGGGAGTTCAAAATGAGCAGTTCTTC
d_gene: TRBD2
j_gene: TRBJ2-1
abundance: NA
v_gene: TRBV11-3

CDR3aa: CASSTDGRSYEQYF
CDR3nt: TGTGCCAGCAGTACGGACGGACGGAGTTACGAGCAGTACTTC
d_gene: NA
j_gene: TRBJ2-7
abundance: NA
v_gene: TRBV27

CDR3aa: CPSSLWVQQETQYF
CDR3nt: TGTCCCAGCAGTTTATGGGTCCAACAAGAGACCCAGTACTTC
d_gene: NA
j_gene: TRBJ2-5
abundance: NA
v_gene: TRBV27

CDR3aa: CASSQQVIGYEQYF
CDR3nt: TGTGCCAGCAGCCAACAGGTAATAGGCTACGAGCAGTACTTC
d_gene: NA
j_gene: TRBJ2-7
abundance: few
v_gene: TRBV4-2

CDR3aa: CASSPEDNQETQYF
CDR3nt: TGTGCCAGCAGCCCCGAAGACAACCAAGAGACCCAGTACTTC
d_gene: NA
j_gene: TRBJ2-5
abundance: few
v_gene: TRBV12-3/TRBV12-4

CDR3aa: CASSLTSGPAGYTQYF
CDR3nt: TGTGCCAGCAGCCTCACTAGCGGGCCCGCCGGATATACGCAGTATTTT
d_gene: TRBD2
j_gene: TRBJ2-3
abundance: NA
v_gene: TRBV7-2

CDR3aa: CASNGQREPGELFF
CDR3nt: TGTGCCAGCAACGGCCAGCGAGAACCCGGGGAGCTGTTTTTT
d_gene: NA
j_gene: TRBJ2-2
abundance: NA
v_gene: TRBV2